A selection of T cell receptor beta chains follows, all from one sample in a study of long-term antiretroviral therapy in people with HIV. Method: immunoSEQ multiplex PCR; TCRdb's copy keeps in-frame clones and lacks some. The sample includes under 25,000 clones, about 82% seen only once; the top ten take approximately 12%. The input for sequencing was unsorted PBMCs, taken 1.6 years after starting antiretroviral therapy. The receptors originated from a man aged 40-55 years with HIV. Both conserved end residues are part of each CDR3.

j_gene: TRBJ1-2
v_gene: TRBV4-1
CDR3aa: CASSQDQGANYGYTF

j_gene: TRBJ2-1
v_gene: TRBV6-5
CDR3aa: CASRKTLSSYNEQFF

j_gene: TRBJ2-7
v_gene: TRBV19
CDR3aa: CASSRREGLEQYF

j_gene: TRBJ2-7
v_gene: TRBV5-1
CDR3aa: CASSPFYMTGASYEQYF

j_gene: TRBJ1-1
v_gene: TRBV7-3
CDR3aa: CASSLMQGDLGCTEAFF

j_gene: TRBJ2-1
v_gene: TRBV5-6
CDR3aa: CASSFGPMDQFF

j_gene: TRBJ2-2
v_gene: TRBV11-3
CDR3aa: CASSPEGLGELFF

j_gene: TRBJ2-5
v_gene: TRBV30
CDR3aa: CAWGDMIQETQYF

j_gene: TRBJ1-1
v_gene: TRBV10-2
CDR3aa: CASSEQGNTEAFF

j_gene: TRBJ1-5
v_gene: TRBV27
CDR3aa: CASSLLGVTGNQPQHF

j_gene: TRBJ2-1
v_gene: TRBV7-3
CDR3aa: CASSLGSGGNEQFF

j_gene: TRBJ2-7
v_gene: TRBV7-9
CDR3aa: CASSVGSRGRYEQYF

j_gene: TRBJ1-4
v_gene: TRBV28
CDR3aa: CASSQQGRIHEKLFF

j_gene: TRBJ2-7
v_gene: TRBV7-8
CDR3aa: CASSLEGEYRGGHEQYF

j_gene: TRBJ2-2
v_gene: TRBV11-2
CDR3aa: CASSSDRTNTGELFF

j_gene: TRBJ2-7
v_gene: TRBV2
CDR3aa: CASMAGATYEQYF

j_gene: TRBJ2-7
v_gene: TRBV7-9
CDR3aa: CASSLTEMPYEQYF

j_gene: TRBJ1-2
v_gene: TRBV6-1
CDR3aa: CASSETGASPMYGYTF

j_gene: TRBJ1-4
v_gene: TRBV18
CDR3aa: CASSLLTRGANEKLFF

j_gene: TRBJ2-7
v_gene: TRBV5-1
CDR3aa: CASSREEMPYEQYF

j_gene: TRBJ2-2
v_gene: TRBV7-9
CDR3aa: CASSFPLRDSHRLFF

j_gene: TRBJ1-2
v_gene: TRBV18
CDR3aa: CASSPMAEGYGYTF

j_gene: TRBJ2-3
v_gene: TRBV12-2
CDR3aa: CASRSLGLAVSTDTQYF

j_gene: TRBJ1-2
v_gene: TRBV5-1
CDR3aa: CASSWGDRGEGYTF

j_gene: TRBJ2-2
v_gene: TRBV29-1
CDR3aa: CSVEDLDKNTGELFF

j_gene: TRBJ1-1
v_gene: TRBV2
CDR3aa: CASKGWAEMNTEAFF

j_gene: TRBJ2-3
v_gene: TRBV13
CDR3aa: CASSLRASGEDTQYF

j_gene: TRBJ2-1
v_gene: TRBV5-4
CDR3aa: CASSPRGVPVDEQFF

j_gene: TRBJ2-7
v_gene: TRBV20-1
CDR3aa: CSARDVYEQYF

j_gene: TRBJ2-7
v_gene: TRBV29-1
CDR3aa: CSVGSGSNSYEQYF

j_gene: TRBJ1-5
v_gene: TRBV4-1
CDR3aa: CASSQSFLQDSNQPQHF

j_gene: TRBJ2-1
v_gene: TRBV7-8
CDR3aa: CASSGPTSGAYNEQFF

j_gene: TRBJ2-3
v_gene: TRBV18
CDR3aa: CASSLQTGGTGSTDTQYF

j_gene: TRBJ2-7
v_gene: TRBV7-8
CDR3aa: CASSQDYEQYF

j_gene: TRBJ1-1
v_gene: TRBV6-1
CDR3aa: CASSEFVRKLNTEAFF

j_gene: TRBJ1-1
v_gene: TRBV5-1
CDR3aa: CASSLEGPVNTEAFF

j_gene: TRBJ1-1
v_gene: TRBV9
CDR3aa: CASSGTTLRGNTEAFF

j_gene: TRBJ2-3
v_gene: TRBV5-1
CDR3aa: CASSWPLAGGSTDTQYF

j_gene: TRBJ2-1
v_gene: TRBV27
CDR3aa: CASSLALAFSYNEQFF

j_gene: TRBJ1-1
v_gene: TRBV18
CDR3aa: CASSPTWDRGDTEAFF

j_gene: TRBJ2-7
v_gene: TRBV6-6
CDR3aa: CASSSTGDYEQYF

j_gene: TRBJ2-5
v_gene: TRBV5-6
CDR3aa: CASNLRGRKETQYF

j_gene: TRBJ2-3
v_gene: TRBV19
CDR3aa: CASSISSLYGTDTQYF

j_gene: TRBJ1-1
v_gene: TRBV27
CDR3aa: CASAAGTEAFF

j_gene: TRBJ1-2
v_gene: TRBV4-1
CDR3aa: CASSGGRLGVRGYTF

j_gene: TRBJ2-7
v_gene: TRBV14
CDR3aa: CASSLTGTGYYEQYF

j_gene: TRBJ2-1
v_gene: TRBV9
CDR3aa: CASSVAASHNEQFF

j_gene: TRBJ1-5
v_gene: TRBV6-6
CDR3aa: CASSDISNQPQHF

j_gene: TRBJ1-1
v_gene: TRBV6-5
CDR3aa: CASSYGGTEAFF

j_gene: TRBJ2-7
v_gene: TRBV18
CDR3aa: CASSPPDRPSYEQYF

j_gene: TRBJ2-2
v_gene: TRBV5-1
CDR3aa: CASSLTGEVFF

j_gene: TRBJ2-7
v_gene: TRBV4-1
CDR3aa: CASSQSWSVRAGGRAPYEQYF

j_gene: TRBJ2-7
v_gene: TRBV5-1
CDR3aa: CASSYAGLAGADEQYF

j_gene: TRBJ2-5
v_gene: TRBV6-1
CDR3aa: CASSEPRGWGETQYF